The 32 T cell receptor beta chains reported below all come from one sample, sequenced in a study of T cell responses to AZD1222 COVID-19 vaccine. Sequencing used immunoSEQ multiplex PCR; TCRdb keeps in-frame clones, though not all of them. The sample lists about 140,000 clones; 90% were seen once. The starting material was peripheral blood, obtained on day 0 of AZD1222 vaccination. These receptor sequences come from an adult in good health.

The chain has TRBV12-3 or TRBV12-4 and TRBJ2-1; D remains ambiguous. This CDR3 has 11 amino acids. The germline V and J ends were trimmed by 8 bases and 9 bases, with 11 bases remaining between them. This chain's CDR3 is CASGWVGEQFF. The CDR3 nucleotides read TGTGCCAGCGGATGGGTGGGTGAGCAGTTCTTC.

The gene calls are TRBV5-6 and TRBJ1-2; TRBD1 agrees at 9 bases. Germline CDR1 SGHDT, CDR2 YYEEEE. J gave up 4 bases and V 6 bases, and 10 bases lay outside the gene matches. This CDR3 region has 15 residues. CDR3 in amino acids: CASTPARGQGYGYTF. The DNA of the CDR3 is TGTGCCAGCACCCCGGCTAGGGGACAGGGCTATGGCTACACCTTC.

This clone was seen just once. The chain has TRBV10-3 and TRBJ1-5; D is possibly TRBD1 (5 bases). CDR3 size: 14 residues. Trimming stripped 6 bases from V and 3 bases from J, with 12 bases between. Per germline, CDR1 ENHRY and CDR2 SYGVKD. Here the CDR3 DNA reads TGTGCCATCAGGCGGCAGGGAGACAATCAGCCCCAGCATTTT. Its protein is CAIRRQGDNQPQHF.

CDR3 sequence: CASSLDGGTRPFF. CDR3 bases: TGCGCCAGCAGCTTGGACGGGGGGACTAGGCCGTTCTTC. V usage is TRBV5-1 and J usage is TRBJ2-1, with 8 nucleotides matching TRBD2. This CDR3 spans 13 amino acids. V shed 0 bases and J 15 bases; nucleotides not matched to a gene: 8. Germline V CDR1 and CDR2: SGHRS, YFSETQ.

The J gene is TRBJ2-1, the V gene TRBV5-1; 7 bases match TRBD2. The trim removed 0 bases at V and 4 bases at J, leaving 4 bases unmatched. The CDR3 extends over 15 amino acids. Looked up from germline, CDR1 is SGHRS and CDR2 is YFSETQ. CDR3 DNA sequence: TGCGCCAGCAGCTTGGGGTCTAGCGGATACAATGAGCAGTTCTTC. Translating gives CASSLGSSGYNEQFF.

The V and J genes are TRBV4-1 and TRBJ2-5, with 11 bases that match TRBD2. Germline values: CDR1 MGHRA, CDR2 YSYEKL. CDR3 size: 19 residues. V shed 0 bases and J 2 bases; nucleotides not matched to a gene: 11. This CDR3 reads CASSQEPQLAGGPQETQYF. Written as DNA, the CDR3 is TGCGCCAGCAGCCAAGAGCCCCAGCTAGCGGGGGGTCCTCAAGAGACCCAGTACTTC.

This clone was counted a few times. The chain recombines TRBV20-1 with TRBJ1-6; D might be TRBD1 (6 bases). Deletions cut 1 base from V and 15 bases from J, with 10 bases between. The CDR3 contains 11 residues. Germline V gives CDR1 DFQATT, CDR2 SNEGSKA (reference sequence). CDR3 DNA sequence: TGCAGTGCTAGAGGACAGGTGGGCCTCCACTTT. This encodes CSARGQVGLHF.

This sequence joins TRBV5-4 and TRBJ2-7; TRBD1 matches at 8 bases. The CDR3 sequence is 15 residues long. J was trimmed by 2 bases and V by 5 bases; bases with no gene match: 9. Looked up from germline, CDR1 is SGHNT and CDR2 is YYREEE (reference sequence). The CDR3 here is CASRQGQALTYEQYF. CDR3 DNA sequence: TGTGCCAGCAGGCAGGGACAGGCCCTAACCTACGAGCAGTACTTC.

This clone has a handful of counts. The chain is built from TRBV3-1 (or the pseudogene TRBV3-2) and TRBJ1-3; D remains ambiguous. The CDR3 length is 15 residues. V was cut by 0 bases and J by 0 bases, with 6 bases left in between. Germline-derived CDR1 and CDR2 are LGHDT and YNNKEL (reference sequence). The CDR3 nucleotides are TGTGCCAGCAGCCAAGACAGTAGCTCTGGAAACACCATATATTTT. This translates into CASSQDSSSGNTIYF.

CDR3 sequence: CASRPGGDEQFF. The CDR3 DNA sequence: TGTGCCAGCAGACCTGGAGGAGATGAGCAGTTCTTC. This chain joins TRBV11-3 and TRBJ2-1; D is perhaps TRBD2 (5 bases). Germline lookup yields CDR1 SGHNT and CDR2 YENEEA. CDR3 size: 12 residues. Trimming left V 6 bases short and J 8 bases short, with 11 bases between.

This rearrangement joins TRBV21-1 to TRBJ1-2; the table's TRBD1 call for D was not verified on the DNA. TRBV21-1 is recorded as a pseudogene. This CDR3 comprises 13 residues. In DNA form, the CDR3 reads TGTGCCAGCAGCATTCCGCCCAGGGATGGCTACACCTTC. Its protein is CASSIPPRDGYTF.

This rearrangement joins TRBV5-4 to TRBJ2-1; TRBD2 aligns across 16 bases. V gave up 4 bases and J gave up 0 bases; unmatched junction bases: 7. This CDR3 is built from 19 residues. Germline assignment: CDR1 SGHNT and CDR2 YYREEE (reference sequence). The CDR3 DNA sequence: TGTGCCAGCAGCCCGGGACTAGCGGGGGGGCCTAGCTCCTACAATGAGCAGTTCTTC. Its translation: CASSPGLAGGPSSYNEQFF.

This chain links TRBV28 with TRBJ2-1; D perhaps matches TRBD1 (5 bases). The length of the CDR3 is 14 residues. V was pared by 7 bases and J by 4 bases, with 14 bases between. From germline, CDR1 is MDHEN and CDR2 SYDVKM. CDR3 loop: CASIRAGRYNEQFF. CDR3 in DNA: TGTGCCAGCATTAGGGCAGGGCGTTACAATGAGCAGTTCTTC.

The J gene is TRBJ1-1, the V gene TRBV9; maybe TRBD1 (6 bases). Trimming cost V 0 bases and J 4 bases, with 10 bases left between them. Germline V gene data show CDR1 as SGDLS and CDR2 as YYNGEE. The CDR3 extends over 14 amino acids. CDR3 bases: TGTGCCAGCAGCGTAGAGTTCAGGGGCACTGAAGCTTTCTTT. This encodes CASSVEFRGTEAFF.

The gene calls are TRBV7-2 and TRBJ1-1; 10 bases are shared with TRBD1. There are 15 residues in the CDR3. V trimming: 4 bases; J trimming: 3 bases; junction bases outside the gene matches: 5. Germline CDR1 and CDR2: SGHTA and FQGNSA. In DNA, the CDR3 is TGTGCCAGCAGCTGGCCGGGACAGGGGCACACTGAAGCTTTCTTT. Its translation: CASSWPGQGHTEAFF.

The V gene is TRBV7-9, the J gene TRBJ2-1; 7 nucleotides line up with TRBD1. In germline, CDR1 is SEHNR, CDR2 FQNEAQ (reference sequence). The CDR3 is made up of 13 amino acids. Trimming removed 4 bases from V and 9 bases from J; junction bases left unmatched: 6. As DNA, the CDR3 is TGTGCCAGCAGCTCCAAACAGGGGCGTGAGCAGTTCTTC. It codes for CASSSKQGREQFF.

This clone was seen only once. J is TRBJ1-1 and V is TRBV19; a possible D gene is TRBD1 (5 bases). The CDR3 loop spans 14 amino acids. CDR1 is LNHDA, CDR2 SQIVND, per germline (reference sequence). Between the trimmed V and J ends, which lost 0 bases and 10 bases, there was a span of 15 bases. CDR3 DNA: TGTGCCAGTAGTATAGATCGGGTTGACAGCGGAGCTTTCTTT. Translation: CASSIDRVDSGAFF.

This clone has a handful of counts. The chain combines TRBV7-9 with TRBJ1-2, with 8 positions matching TRBD1. CDR1 is SEHNR and CDR2 is FQNEAQ in the germline V gene (reference sequence). V lost 8 bases and J lost 5; bases outside the gene matches: 7. The CDR3 spans 13 residues. Written as DNA, the CDR3 is TGTGCCAGCTCCACAGGGGGTGATTATGGCTACACCTTC. It translates to CASSTGGDYGYTF.

CDR3 sequence (DNA): TGTGCCAGCAGCTTGGGCGGGGGGGAATCCTACAATGAGCAGTTCTTC. This gives the protein CASSLGGGESYNEQFF. The V call is TRBV11-2, the J call TRBJ2-1; 9 bases line up with TRBD2. CDR3 length: 16 residues. Germline V gene lookup returns CDR1 SGHAT and CDR2 FQNNGV. The V gene end was trimmed by 3 bases and the J gene end by 1 base; junction bases not matched to a gene: 4.

The rearrangement uses TRBV2 and TRBJ1-5; the D is unclear. CDR1 SNHLY and CDR2 FYNNEI come from the germline V gene. V lost 4 bases and J 7 bases, leaving 8 bases between the germline ends. The CDR3 is 12 amino acids. CDR3 DNA: TGTGCCAGCAGTGGGGAATGGCAGCCCCAGCATTTT. Amino acid sequence: CASSGEWQPQHF.

The V and J genes are TRBV4-1 and TRBJ2-7; TRBD2 agrees at 11 bases. Germline V gene lookup returns CDR1 MGHRA and CDR2 YSYEKL. Losses at the gene ends were 4 bases for V and 0 bases for J; bases not matched to a gene: 5. This CDR3 has 16 amino acids. The CDR3 sequence is CASSPSGGRSSYEQYF. DNA for the CDR3: TGCGCCAGCAGCCCTAGCGGGGGGCGCAGCTCCTACGAGCAGTACTTC.

V and J are TRBV19 and TRBJ2-7, with D possibly being TRBD1 (6 bases). V was pared by 0 bases and J by 6 bases, with 15 bases between. The V gene's germline CDR1 is LNHDA and CDR2 SQIVND (reference sequence). The CDR3 loop spans 15 amino acids. The CDR3 loop is CASSIDPADSREQYF. As DNA, the CDR3 is TGTGCCAGTAGTATAGATCCCGCGGACAGTCGCGAGCAGTACTTC.

CDR3 sequence (DNA): TGTGCCAGCAGCCACAAGGGACTAGCGGGACTCTCCTACGAGCAGTACTTC. This sequence encodes CASSHKGLAGLSYEQYF. V is TRBV2 and J is TRBJ2-7, with 13 bases identical to TRBD2. This CDR3 comprises 17 residues. Germline CDR1 reads SNHLY; CDR2 reads FYNNEI. The V segment lost 6 bases and the J segment 0 bases; nucleotides outside the gene matches: 8.

The chain uses TRBV24-1 and TRBJ1-1; D not certain. CDR3 length: 16 amino acids. From germline, CDR1 is KGHDR and CDR2 SFDVKD. V shed 4 bases and J shed 6 bases, with 20 bases lying between them. CDR3 residues: CATSDPGAGTIAEAFF. The CDR3 bases are TGTGCCACCAGTGACCCCGGAGCGGGCACCATTGCTGAAGCTTTCTTT.

The CDR3 DNA reads TGTGCCAGCAGCTTGACCGGGGCTGGAAACACTGAAGCTTTCTTT. Encoded protein: CASSLTGAGNTEAFF. The V gene is TRBV6-5, the J gene TRBJ1-1, with D possibly TRBD1 on 5 matching bases. The V gene lost 6 bases and the J gene lost 2 bases, with 16 bases spanning the gap. The CDR3 totals 15 residues. CDR1 and CDR2 (germline): MNHEY, SVGAGI.

This clone was found many times. This chain joins TRBV29-1 and TRBJ1-1; 11 bases fit TRBD1. Germline assignment: CDR1 SQVTM and CDR2 ANQGSEA. The V and J ends lost 7 bases and 0 bases, in that order; junction bases with no gene match: 16. The CDR3 runs 18 residues. CDR3 sequence: CSAYPGQGDGGMNTEAFF. The DNA for the CDR3 is TGCAGCGCTTACCCGGGACAGGGGGACGGGGGCATGAACACTGAAGCTTTCTTT.

This sequence joins TRBV12-3 or TRBV12-4 and TRBJ1-1, with D hard to call. The CDR3 covers 13 residues. V lost 9 bases and J 1 base, leaving 12 bases between the germline ends. CDR3 region: CASTPRENTEAFF. CDR3 DNA: TGTGCCAGTACCCCTCGGGAGAACACTGAAGCTTTCTTT.

The rearrangement uses TRBV5-1 and TRBJ1-2, with D possibly TRBD1 on 5 matching bases. This CDR3 has 13 amino acids. V lost 0 bases to trimming and J lost 8 bases, with 11 bases between them. Germline assignment: CDR1 SGHRS and CDR2 YFSETQ. The CDR3 is CASSLAQGIGYTF. The CDR3, as DNA: TGCGCCAGCAGCTTGGCGCAGGGCATCGGCTACACCTTC.

This chain connects TRBV5-1 to TRBJ2-2, with 15 bases that match TRBD2. Germline CDR1 and CDR2: SGHRS and YFSETQ. This CDR3 contains 17 residues. The junction had 9 bases not matched to a gene; V was cut back by 4 bases and J by 8 bases. The CDR3 loop is CASSPRTSGGARGELFF. As DNA, the CDR3 is TGCGCCAGCAGCCCCAGGACTAGCGGGGGGGCCAGAGGGGAGCTGTTTTTT. The whole variable domain, remainder taken from reference TRBV5-1 and TRBJ2-2, is KAGVTQTPRYLIKTRGQQVTLSCSPISGHRSVSWYQQTPGQGLQFLFEYFSETQRNKGNFPGRFSGRQFSNSRSEMNVSTLELGDSALYLCASSPRTSGGARGELFFGEGSRLTVL.

The chain is built from TRBV3-1 (or the pseudogene TRBV3-2) and TRBJ1-2; TRBD1 is a possible D gene (6 bases). The CDR3 consists of 13 residues. V was clipped by 8 bases and J by 1 base, with 11 bases between them. Germline CDR1 reads LGHDT; CDR2 reads YNNKEL (reference sequence). This chain's CDR3 is CASRTQGNYGYTF. DNA of the CDR3: TGTGCCAGCCGAACACAGGGTAACTATGGCTACACCTTC.

V is TRBV18 and J is TRBJ1-4, with TRBD1 identical over 8 bases. This CDR3 is built from 15 residues. Germline V gene data show CDR1 as KGHSH and CDR2 as LQKENI. With 3 bases clipped from V and 6 bases from J, the junction kept 6 bases outside the gene matches. CDR3 in amino acids: CASSPRDRRDEKLFF. CDR3 nucleotides: TGTGCCAGCTCACCTCGGGACAGGCGGGATGAAAAACTGTTTTTT.

The chain has TRBV7-2 and TRBJ1-5; D gene ambiguous. With 1 base removed from V and 3 bases from J, the gap between germline ends came to 10 bases. This CDR3 comprises 15 residues. Per the germline V gene, CDR1 is SGHTA and CDR2 is FQGNSA. The DNA for the CDR3 is TGTGCCAGCAGCTTAGATGGCCACGACAATCAGCCCCAGCATTTT. Its translation: CASSLDGHDNQPQHF.